Each of the 26 T cell receptor beta chains below was sequenced from the same sample in a study of blood T cell repertoires in COVID-19. The table came from immunoSEQ multiplex PCR; TCRdb's copy has only in-frame clones and leaves some out. This sample has around 250,000 clones; roughly 86% occur once, and the top ten carry over 6%. Sequencing input: peripheral blood. The source is a woman aged 70-85 years with active or convalescent COVID-19.

The chain recombines TRBV7-2 with TRBJ2-7, with 14 bases identical to TRBD2. CDR1 is SGHTA, CDR2 FQGNSA, per germline. CDR3 size: 15 residues. Trimming removed 5 bases from V and 4 bases from J; junction bases left unmatched: 4. Here the CDR3 DNA reads TGTGCCAGCAGCACGGGACTAGCGGGGGAATACGAGCAGTACTTC. Protein sequence: CASSTGLAGEYEQYF. Complete variable domain (other parts from reference TRBV7-2 and TRBJ2-7): GAGVSQSPSNKVTEKGKDVELRCDPISGHTALYWYRQSLGQGLEFLIYFQGNSAPDKSGLPSDRFSAERTGGSVSTLTIQRTQQEDSAVYLCASSTGLAGEYEQYFGPGTRLTVT.

The V gene is TRBV7-8, the J gene TRBJ2-1; 10 nucleotides match TRBD2. In germline, CDR1 is SGHVS, CDR2 FQNEAQ. The CDR3 runs 16 residues. V was clipped by 6 bases and J by 6 bases; unmatched bases: 11. The chain's CDR3 is CASRGAGLAGANEQFF. For the CDR3, the DNA is TGTGCCAGCAGGGGAGCAGGCCTAGCGGGGGCCAATGAGCAGTTCTTC.

J is TRBJ2-5 and V is TRBV5-1; D might be TRBD1 (6 bases). This CDR3 contains 14 residues. Per germline, CDR1 SGHRS and CDR2 YFSETQ. V was pared by 3 bases and J by 1 base, with 10 bases between. CDR3 in amino acids: CASSWGPSQETQYF. CDR3 nucleotides: TGCGCCAGCAGCTGGGGGCCCAGCCAAGAGACCCAGTACTTC.

This clone occurred a few times. V and J are TRBV5-1 and TRBJ2-5, with 10 bases matching TRBD1. CDR1 SGHRS and CDR2 YFSETQ come from the germline V gene. Trimming at V came to 2 bases and at J to 3 bases, leaving 7 bases not matched to a gene. This CDR3 is 16 amino acids long. CDR3 residues: CASSFLTGTGEETQYF. CDR3 DNA sequence: TGCGCCAGCAGCTTTCTCACCGGGACAGGGGAAGAGACCCAGTACTTC.

The rearrangement uses TRBV7-2 and TRBJ1-2; TRBD1 might be the D (6 bases). Germline lookup yields CDR1 SGHTA and CDR2 FQGNSA. V lost 5 bases, J lost 4 bases, and 14 bases lay in between. The CDR3 is 14 amino acids. The CDR3 sequence: CASSDYDRSYGYTF. DNA for the CDR3: TGTGCCAGCAGCGACTACGACAGGAGCTATGGCTACACCTTC.

The chain joins TRBV6-5 to TRBJ1-1, with D unresolved. This CDR3 region has 13 residues. Per the germline V gene, CDR1 is MNHEY and CDR2 is SVGAGI. V lost 5 bases, J lost 8 bases, and 15 bases lay in between. CDR3 amino acids: CASSRGGGGEAFF. The CDR3 DNA sequence: TGTGCCAGCAGTCGCGGAGGCGGTGGGGAAGCTTTCTTT.

This clone was counted only a few times. The CDR3 DNA reads TGTGCCAGCAGCCCAAGACAGGGGAAGGTTCAAGAGACCCAGTACTTC. As protein: CASSPRQGKVQETQYF. The V gene is TRBV3-1 (or the pseudogene TRBV3-2), the J gene TRBJ2-5, with 8 bases fitting TRBD1. The germline gives CDR1 LGHDT, CDR2 YNNKEL (reference sequence). Trimming cost V 4 bases and J 2 bases; bases outside gene matches: 9. The length of the CDR3 is 16 residues.

V gene TRBV5-1 combines with J gene TRBJ1-1; possibly TRBD1 for D (6 bases). Germline V gene data show CDR1 as SGHRS and CDR2 as YFSETQ. The CDR3 length is 13 residues. V lost 5 bases to trimming and J lost 1 base, with 9 bases between them. CDR3 nucleotide sequence: TGCGCCAGCAGACGGACAGAGAACACTGAAGCTTTCTTT. The encoded protein is CASRRTENTEAFF.

The CDR3 DNA sequence: TGTGCCAGCAGCTGGGGACTCGGCTACACCTTC. Its protein is CASSWGLGYTF. The chain is built from TRBV5-6 and TRBJ1-2, with D perhaps matching TRBD1 (5 bases). Trimming removed 3 bases at V and 8 bases at J, with 8 bases between. This CDR3 has 11 amino acids. Germline CDR1 reads SGHDT; CDR2 reads YYEEEE.

This sequence joins TRBV3-1 (or the pseudogene TRBV3-2) and TRBJ2-3, with 7 positions matching TRBD1. Losses at the gene ends were 2 bases for V and 1 base for J; bases not matched to a gene: 6. From germline, CDR1 is LGHDT and CDR2 YNNKEL (reference sequence). This CDR3 is 16 amino acids long. The CDR3 DNA reads TGTGCCAGCAGCCAATGGACAGGTACTGGCACAGATACGCAGTATTTT. Translation: CASSQWTGTGTDTQYF.

This chain uses TRBV7-2 with TRBJ1-5, with 7 bases identical to TRBD1. The trim removed 4 bases at V and 2 bases at J, leaving 5 bases unmatched. Germline V gene lookup returns CDR1 SGHTA and CDR2 FQGNSA. This CDR3 contains 15 residues. The CDR3 nucleotides read TGTGCCAGCAGCTCGACAGGGACGGGCAATCAGCCCCAGCATTTT. It is translated as CASSSTGTGNQPQHF.

The chain has TRBV7-7 and TRBJ2-5, with TRBD1 matching over 11 bases. The CDR3 consists of 15 residues. Germline CDR1 is SSHAT and CDR2 is FNYEAQ (reference sequence). V shed 5 bases, J shed 5 bases, and the junction held 7 bases outside the gene matches. CDR3 sequence (DNA): TGTGCCAGCAGCCGGACAGGGGGCGAGTCGGAGACCCAGTACTTC. The encoded protein is CASSRTGGESETQYF.

V and J are TRBV2 and TRBJ2-3, with TRBD2 matching 7 bases. CDR3 length: 16 residues. The J segment lost 6 bases and the V segment lost 4 bases, leaving 13 bases of the junction unmatched. Germline-derived CDR1 and CDR2 are SNHLY and FYNNEI. The CDR3 sequence is CASSGPRAGLSDTQYF. The CDR3, as DNA: TGTGCCAGCAGTGGCCCGAGAGCGGGGCTCTCGGATACGCAGTATTTT.

The sample holds one count of this clone. The V gene is TRBV4-1, the J gene TRBJ2-2; no clear D gene. This CDR3 has 14 amino acids. V dropped 2 bases and J dropped 0 bases, with 4 bases sitting between them. The V gene's germline CDR1 is MGHRA and CDR2 YSYEKL. The CDR3 DNA reads as TGCGCCAGCAGCCAACTAGCGAACACCGGGGAGCTGTTTTTT. It encodes CASSQLANTGELFF.

This chain joins TRBV10-1 and TRBJ1-5, with TRBD1 as a possible D gene (6 bases). Trimming took off 2 bases at V and 7 bases at J, with 12 bases between the two ends. The CDR3 runs to 14 residues. CDR1 is WNHNN, CDR2 SYGVQD, per germline (reference sequence). CDR3 in amino acids: CASSEPDSDQPQHF. As DNA, the CDR3 is TGCGCCAGCAGTGAGCCGGACAGTGACCAGCCCCAGCATTTT.

The V and J genes are TRBV11-3 and TRBJ2-1; D not certain. V was cut by 6 bases and J by 3 bases, with 18 bases left in between. The CDR3 contains 16 residues. Per the germline V gene, CDR1 is SGHNT and CDR2 is YENEEA. CDR3 loop: CASRTAALALYNEQFF. Written as DNA, the CDR3 is TGTGCCAGCAGAACCGCCGCTCTGGCCCTCTACAATGAGCAGTTCTTC.

This sequence joins TRBV4-3 and TRBJ1-4; no definite D call. The V and J ends lost 1 base and 8 bases respectively, with 5 bases between them. The CDR3 is 12 amino acids. From germline, CDR1 is LGHNA and CDR2 YSLEER. Here the CDR3 DNA reads TGCGCCAGCAGCCAAGTAAAAGAAAAACTGTTTTTT. Encoded protein: CASSQVKEKLFF.

This clone has only one observation. This chain links TRBV3-1 (or the pseudogene TRBV3-2) with TRBJ1-1, with unresolved D. This CDR3 is built from 14 residues. V gave up 2 bases and J gave up 0 bases, with 7 bases separating them. From germline, CDR1 is LGHDT and CDR2 YNNKEL (reference sequence). The CDR3 DNA reads as TGTGCCAGCAGCCAATGCGGGATGAACACTGAAGCTTTCTTT. Translated: CASSQCGMNTEAFF.

As for this clone: Additional DNA sequences in this sample encode the identical CDR3. The chain combines TRBV6-2 or TRBV6-3 with TRBJ2-1, with 11 bases that match TRBD2. The CDR3 runs 14 residues. V lost 6 bases and J lost 3; bases outside the gene matches: 1. The germline V gene has CDR1 MNHEY and CDR2 SVGEGT. The chain's CDR3 is CASSLAGGYNEQFF. The CDR3 coding sequence is TGTGCCAGCAGCCTAGCGGGGGGCTACAATGAGCAGTTCTTC.

The chain combines TRBV6-2 or TRBV6-3 with TRBJ1-3, with 9 bases matching TRBD1. Germline loops: CDR1 MNHEY, CDR2 SVGEGT. This CDR3 contains 16 residues. V lost 4 bases to trimming and J lost 0 bases; unmatched junction nucleotides: 4. CDR3 DNA: TGTGCCAGCAGTTCCGGACAGGGGAGCTCTGGAAACACCATATATTTT. Translation: CASSSGQGSSGNTIYF.

The chain uses TRBV19 and TRBJ1-5; D may be TRBD1 (6 bases). Trimming took off 3 bases at V and 4 bases at J, with 13 bases between the two ends. The CDR3 is 15 residues long. Looked up from germline, CDR1 is LNHDA and CDR2 is SQIVND (reference sequence). CDR3 DNA: TGTGCCAGTAGTATTGGACAGCTTTCTAATCAGCCCCAGCATTTT. It encodes CASSIGQLSNQPQHF.

The chain has TRBV29-1 and TRBJ1-6; a possible D gene is TRBD1 (6 bases). V lost 4 bases to trimming and J lost 7 bases, with 11 bases between them. Germline CDR1 is SQVTM and CDR2 is ANQGSEA. This CDR3 region has 13 residues. The CDR3 protein is CSVAGGGNSPLHF. The CDR3 DNA reads TGCAGCGTTGCCGGGGGGGGCAATTCACCCCTCCACTTT.

The V gene is TRBV6-2 or TRBV6-3, the J gene TRBJ1-1; D is unclear. CDR3 length: 15 amino acids. V was pared by 0 bases and J by 9 bases, with 17 bases between. Germline CDR1 MNHEY, CDR2 SVGEGT. The CDR3 protein is CASSYSSGVWVQAFF. The CDR3 bases are TGTGCCAGCAGTTACTCCTCCGGGGTTTGGGTTCAAGCTTTCTTT.

This sequence joins TRBV6-5 and TRBJ2-5; D is possibly TRBD1 (6 bases). Germline CDR1 is MNHEY and CDR2 is SVGAGI. The CDR3 has 13 amino acids. V was clipped by 4 bases and J by 5 bases, with 11 bases between them. CDR3 coding DNA: TGTGCCAGCAGTTTTGGGGGCTTGGAGACCCAGTACTTC. Its translation is CASSFGGLETQYF.

The rearrangement joins TRBV5-5 to TRBJ2-1; 9 nucleotides match TRBD2. Per germline, CDR1 SGHKS and CDR2 YYEKEE (reference sequence). V dropped 2 bases and J dropped 6; count of bases not matched to a gene: 6. The CDR3 spans 15 residues. CDR3 DNA: TGTGCCAGCAGCTTCATTGCGGGGGGGCCCAATGAGCAGTTCTTC. This encodes CASSFIAGGPNEQFF.

J is TRBJ2-7 and V is TRBV5-1, with 7 bases matching TRBD2. The CDR3 is 13 amino acids. Trimming removed 5 bases from V and 0 bases from J; junction bases left unmatched: 2. Germline-derived CDR1 and CDR2 are SGHRS and YFSETQ. The CDR3 nucleotides read TGCGCCAGCAGGGGGGGGAGCTCCTACGAGCAGTACTTC. Translating it yields CASRGGSSYEQYF.